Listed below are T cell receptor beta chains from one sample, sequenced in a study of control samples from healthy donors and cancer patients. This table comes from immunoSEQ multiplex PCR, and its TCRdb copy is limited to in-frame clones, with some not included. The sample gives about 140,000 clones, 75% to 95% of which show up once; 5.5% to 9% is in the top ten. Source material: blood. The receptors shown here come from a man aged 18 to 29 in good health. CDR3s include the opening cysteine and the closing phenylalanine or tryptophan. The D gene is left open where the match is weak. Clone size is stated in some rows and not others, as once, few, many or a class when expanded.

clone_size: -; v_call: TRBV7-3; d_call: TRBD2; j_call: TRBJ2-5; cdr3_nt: TGTGCCAGTAGCCTGGGACTAGCGGGACAAGAGACCCAGTACTTC; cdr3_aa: CASSLGLAGQETQYF
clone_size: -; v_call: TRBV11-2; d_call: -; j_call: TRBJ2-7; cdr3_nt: TGTGCCAGCAGCTCGACCGCCGGACCCAGGGAGCAGTACTTC; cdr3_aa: CASSSTAGPREQYF
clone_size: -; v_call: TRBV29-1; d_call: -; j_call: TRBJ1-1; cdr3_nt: TGCAGCGTTGTTAGCTCGTGGGGGAACACTGAAGCTTTCTTT; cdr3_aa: CSVVSSWGNTEAFF
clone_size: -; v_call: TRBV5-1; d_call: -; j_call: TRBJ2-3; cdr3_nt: TGCGCCAGCAGCTTGGAAGGCGGCGCCAGCACAGATACGCAGTATTTT; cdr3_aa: CASSLEGGASTDTQYF
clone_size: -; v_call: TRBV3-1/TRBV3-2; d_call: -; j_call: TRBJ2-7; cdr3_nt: TGTGCCAGCAGCCAAGAGTTACTGAGCTACGAGCAGTACTTC; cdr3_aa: CASSQELLSYEQYF
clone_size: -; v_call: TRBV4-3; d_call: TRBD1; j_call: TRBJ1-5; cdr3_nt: TGCGCCAGCAGCCAGCAGGGGGATCAGCCCCAGCATTTT; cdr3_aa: CASSQQGDQPQHF
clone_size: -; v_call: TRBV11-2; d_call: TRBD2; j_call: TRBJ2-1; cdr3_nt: TGTGCCAGCAGCATTAGCGGGGTTTACAATGAGCAGTTCTTC; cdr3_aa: CASSISGVYNEQFF
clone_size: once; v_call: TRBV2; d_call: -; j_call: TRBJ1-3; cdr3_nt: TGTGCCAGCAGTGAAGGATATCCGGACACCATATATTTT; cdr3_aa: CASSEGYPDTIYF
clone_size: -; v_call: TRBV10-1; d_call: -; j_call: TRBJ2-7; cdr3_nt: TGCGCCAAGTCTATTGGTGGGGGGCCGGACTACGAGCAGTACTTC; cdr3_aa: CAKSIGGGPDYEQYF
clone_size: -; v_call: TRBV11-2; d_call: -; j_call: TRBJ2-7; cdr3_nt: TGTGCCAGCAGCTTGGGCCAATCCTACGAGCAGTACTTC; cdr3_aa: CASSLGQSYEQYF
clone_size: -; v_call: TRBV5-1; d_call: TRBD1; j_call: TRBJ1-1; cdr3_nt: TGCGCCAGCAGCCACGGGACAGGGGGCACTGAAGCTTTCTTT; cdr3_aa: CASSHGTGGTEAFF
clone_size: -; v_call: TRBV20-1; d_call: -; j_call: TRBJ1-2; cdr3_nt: TGCAGTGCTAGTGCCGATACAGTTAACTATGGCTACACCTTC; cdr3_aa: CSASADTVNYGYTF
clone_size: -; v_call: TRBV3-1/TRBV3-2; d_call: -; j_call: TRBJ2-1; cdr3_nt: TGTGCCAGCTCTGGCCGCGGGACAAACAATGAGCAGTTCTTC; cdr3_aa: CASSGRGTNNEQFF
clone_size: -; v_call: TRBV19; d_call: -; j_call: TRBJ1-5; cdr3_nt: TGTGCCAGTAGTATAGCCGGGAGCAATCAGCCCCAGCATTTT; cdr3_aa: CASSIAGSNQPQHF
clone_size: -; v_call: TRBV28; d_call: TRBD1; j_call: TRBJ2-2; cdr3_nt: TGTGCCAGCAGAAGGACAGGGGGTGGAACCGGGGAGCTGTTTTTT; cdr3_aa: CASRRTGGGTGELFF
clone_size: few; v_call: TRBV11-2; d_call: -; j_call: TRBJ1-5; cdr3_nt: TGTGCCAGCAGCTTAGCGGCCGGGGACCAGCCCCAGCATTTT; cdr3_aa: CASSLAAGDQPQHF
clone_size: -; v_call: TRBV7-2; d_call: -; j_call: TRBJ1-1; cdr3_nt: TGTGCCAGCAGCACTTGGGGGGGGAACACTGAAGCTTTCTTT; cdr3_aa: CASSTWGGNTEAFF
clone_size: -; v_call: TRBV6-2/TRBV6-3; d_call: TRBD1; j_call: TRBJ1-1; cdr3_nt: TGTGCCAGCAGTTCTAGGGGGCGGAATCTGAACACTGAAGCTTTCTTT; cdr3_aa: CASSSRGRNLNTEAFF
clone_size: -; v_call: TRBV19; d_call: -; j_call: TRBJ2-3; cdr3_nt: TGTGCCAGTAGTATGGTACATTACTCAGATACGCAGTATTTT; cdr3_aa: CASSMVHYSDTQYF
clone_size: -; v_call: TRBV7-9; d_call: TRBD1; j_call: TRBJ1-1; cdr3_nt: TGTGCCAGCAGTCGACAGGGGTTGAACACTGAAGCTTTCTTT; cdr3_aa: CASSRQGLNTEAFF
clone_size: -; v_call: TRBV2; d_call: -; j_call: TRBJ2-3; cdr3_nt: TGTGCCAGCAGTGACCAGGGGAACACAGATACGCAGTATTTT; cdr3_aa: CASSDQGNTDTQYF
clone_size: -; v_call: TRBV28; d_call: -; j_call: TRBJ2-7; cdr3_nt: TGTGCCAGCAGCCGGGACGGAAGCTCCTACGAGCAGTACTTC; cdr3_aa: CASSRDGSSYEQYF
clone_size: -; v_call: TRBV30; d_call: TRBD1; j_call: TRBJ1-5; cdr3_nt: TGTGCCTGGTTTCGCCTAGACCGACAGGGCTGGTGGAGCAATCAGCCCCAGCATTTT; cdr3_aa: CAWFRLDRQGWWSNQPQHF
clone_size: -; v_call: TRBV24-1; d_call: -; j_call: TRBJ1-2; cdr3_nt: TGTGCCACCAGTGATTCTTTCGGCTACACCTTC; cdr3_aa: CATSDSFGYTF
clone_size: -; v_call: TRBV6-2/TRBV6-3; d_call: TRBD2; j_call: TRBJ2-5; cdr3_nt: TGTGCCAGCAGTACGGAGCGGGGGAAAGAGACCCAGTACTTC; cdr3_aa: CASSTERGKETQYF
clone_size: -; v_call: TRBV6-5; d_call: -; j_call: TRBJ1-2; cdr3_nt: TGTGCCAGCAGTTACTCGAGACAGACTTTCTATGGCTACACCTTC; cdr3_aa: CASSYSRQTFYGYTF
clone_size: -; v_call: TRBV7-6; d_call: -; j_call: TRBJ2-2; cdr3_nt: TGTGCCAGCAGCTTAGCTCTTGGCGCCAACACCGGGGAGCTGTTTTTT; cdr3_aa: CASSLALGANTGELFF
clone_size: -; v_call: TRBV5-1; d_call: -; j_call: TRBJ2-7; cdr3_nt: TGCGCCAGCAGCTTACTCCAGGGCTACGAGCAGTACTTC; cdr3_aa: CASSLLQGYEQYF
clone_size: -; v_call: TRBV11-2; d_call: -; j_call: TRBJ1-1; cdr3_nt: TGTGCCAGCAGTCGCAGGGTGGGGAACACTGAAGCTTTCTTT; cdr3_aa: CASSRRVGNTEAFF
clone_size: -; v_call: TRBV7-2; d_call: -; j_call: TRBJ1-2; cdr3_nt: TGTGCCAGCAGCACCACAACAGGAAACTATGGCTACACCTTC; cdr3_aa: CASSTTTGNYGYTF
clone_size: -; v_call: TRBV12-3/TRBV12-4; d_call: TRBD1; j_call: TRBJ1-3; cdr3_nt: TGTGCCAGCAGACGACAGGGGGAAGACACCATATATTTT; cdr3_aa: CASRRQGEDTIYF
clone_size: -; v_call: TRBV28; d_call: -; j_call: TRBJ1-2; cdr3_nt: TGTGCCAGCAGTTTAAGGTGGGATGGCTACACCTTC; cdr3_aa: CASSLRWDGYTF
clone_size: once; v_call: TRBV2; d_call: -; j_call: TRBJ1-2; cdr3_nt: TGTGCCAGCATTGGGGCACTTATAAACTATGGCTACACCTTC; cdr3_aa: CASIGALINYGYTF
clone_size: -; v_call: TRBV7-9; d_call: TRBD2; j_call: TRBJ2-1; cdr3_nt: TGTGCCAGCAGCCCTAGCGGGGGGGCGGAAAATGAGCAGTTCTTC; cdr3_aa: CASSPSGGAENEQFF
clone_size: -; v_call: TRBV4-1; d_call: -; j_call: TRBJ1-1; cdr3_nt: TGCGCCAGCAGCCCCACACCGGCGAGCACTGAAGCTTTCTTT; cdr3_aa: CASSPTPASTEAFF
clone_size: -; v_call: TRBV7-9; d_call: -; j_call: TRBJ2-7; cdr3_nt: TGTGCCAGCAGCTCCCCGGGACTGATTTTCTACGAGCAGTACTTC; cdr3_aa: CASSSPGLIFYEQYF
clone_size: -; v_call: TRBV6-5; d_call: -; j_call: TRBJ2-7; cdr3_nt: TGTGCCAGCAGTTACGGCGGGGGCCTCTACGAGCAGTACTTC; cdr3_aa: CASSYGGGLYEQYF
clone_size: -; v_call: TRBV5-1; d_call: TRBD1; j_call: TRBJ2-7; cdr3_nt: TGCGCCAGCAGCTCGGGACAGGGCCACGAGCAGTACTTC; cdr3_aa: CASSSGQGHEQYF
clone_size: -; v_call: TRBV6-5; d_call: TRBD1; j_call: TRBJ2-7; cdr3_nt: TGTGCCAGCAGTTACGTACAGGGGAATTTAGGAGAGCAGTACTTC; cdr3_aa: CASSYVQGNLGEQYF
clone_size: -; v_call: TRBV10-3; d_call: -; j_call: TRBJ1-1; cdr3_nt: TGTGCCATCAGTGTGGGGGGGGAGAGGACTGAAGCTTTCTTT; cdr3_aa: CAISVGGERTEAFF
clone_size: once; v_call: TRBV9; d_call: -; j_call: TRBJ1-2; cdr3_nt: TGTGCCAGCAGCGTAGCTGTGACCCATCTCGGAGGCTACACCTTC; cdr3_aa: CASSVAVTHLGGYTF